The 27 T cell receptor beta chains below were found in one sample sequenced in a study of cytomegalovirus exposure and HLA in healthy donors. TCRdb keeps only in-frame clones here, not all; method: immunoSEQ multiplex PCR. Counted here are around 260,000 clones, 90% occurring once; the ten biggest clones make up 3.1%. Sample: PBMCs. The origin of the receptors is a woman aged 30 to 39 in good health and CMV-seronegative.

The chain recombines TRBV5-1 with TRBJ1-5; TRBD1 is a possible D gene (5 bases). Germline V gene sequence: CDR1 SGHRS, CDR2 YFSETQ. CDR3 size: 15 residues. Trimming stripped 0 bases from V and 0 bases from J, with 7 bases between. The CDR3: CASSLGGVSNQPQHF. DNA for the CDR3: TGCGCCAGCAGCTTGGGAGGGGTTAGCAATCAGCCCCAGCATTTT.

The chain recombines TRBV30 with TRBJ1-5; D is perhaps TRBD1 (6 bases). CDR1 and CDR2 (germline): GTSNPN, SVGIG (reference sequence). CDR3 length: 19 amino acids. The ends were cut back, 0 bases at V and 0 bases at J, with 21 bases in the middle. For the CDR3, the DNA is TGTGCCTGGAGTGTCGGGGGGCACTGGCTGGAAAATAGCAATCAGCCCCAGCATTTT. Translating it yields CAWSVGGHWLENSNQPQHF.

This rearrangement joins TRBV4-3 to TRBJ1-5; possible D gene TRBD1, 5 bases. Trimming pared 0 bases from V and 3 bases from J, leaving 6 bases between. Germline CDR1 LGHNA, CDR2 YSLEER. The CDR3 sequence is 14 residues long. CDR3 in DNA: TGCGCCAGCAGCCAAGAACAGGCCAATCAGCCCCAGCATTTT. Amino acids: CASSQEQANQPQHF.

CDR3 nucleotides: TGTGCCAGTAGTATGGGGTTTGGGGCAGGGGGATGGAATCAGCCCCAGCATTTT. Translated, it gives CASSMGFGAGGWNQPQHF. The chain employs TRBV19 and TRBJ1-5, with TRBD1 matching over 7 bases. Trimming cost V 3 bases and J 4 bases; bases outside gene matches: 15. This CDR3 comprises 18 residues. CDR1 LNHDA and CDR2 SQIVND come from the germline V gene (reference sequence). The full variable domain, with the rest looked up from reference TRBV19 and TRBJ1-5, is DGGITQSPKYLFRKEGQNVTLSCEQNLNHDAMYWYRQDPGQGLRLIYYSQIVNDFQKGDIAEGYSVSREKKESFPLTVTSAQKNPTAFYLCASSMGFGAGGWNQPQHFGDGTRLSIL.

The rearrangement uses TRBV7-8 and TRBJ2-3, with 14 bases matching TRBD2. The CDR3 runs to 18 residues. J gave up 4 bases and V 5 bases, and 11 bases lay outside the gene matches. Germline loops: CDR1 SGHVS, CDR2 FQNEAQ. This CDR3 is CASSAGLAGVGGADTQYF. CDR3 DNA: TGTGCCAGCAGCGCGGGACTAGCGGGAGTTGGAGGGGCAGATACGCAGTATTTT.

The chain recombines TRBV7-8 with TRBJ2-7; D is perhaps TRBD1 (5 bases). Trimming took 4 bases from V and 6 from J, leaving 19 bases between them. The CDR3 spans 15 residues. In germline, CDR1 is SGHVS, CDR2 FQNEAQ. The CDR3 spells CASSSQQALLGEQYF. In DNA, the CDR3 is TGTGCCAGCAGCTCCCAACAGGCCCTGCTTGGCGAGCAGTACTTC.

The V and J genes are TRBV5-1 and TRBJ1-1; 7 bases are a match to TRBD1. The CDR3 consists of 14 residues. Trimming removed 3 bases from V and 2 bases from J; junction bases left unmatched: 4. Germline CDR1 SGHRS, CDR2 YFSETQ. CDR3 sequence (DNA): TGCGCCAGCAGCTCGCCAGGGGGAAACACTGAAGCTTTCTTT. It translates to CASSSPGGNTEAFF.

The chain links TRBV7-6 to TRBJ2-5, with 10 bases fitting TRBD1. Unmatched junction bases numbered 5, after V lost 5 bases and J lost 2 bases. The CDR3 covers 15 residues. CDR1 is SGHVS and CDR2 is FNYEAQ in the germline V gene. The CDR3 region has the DNA TGTGCCAGCAGCCAGACAGGGGGCAGGCAAGAGACCCAGTACTTC. As protein: CASSQTGGRQETQYF.

This sequence joins TRBV5-1 and TRBJ2-2; TRBD2 matches at 7 bases. CDR3 length equals 14 residues. Germline V gene lookup returns CDR1 SGHRS and CDR2 YFSETQ. Germline trimming cut 5 bases from V and 2 bases from J; bases unmatched to any gene: 3. The CDR3 spells CASSWEGNTGELFF. The CDR3 DNA reads as TGCGCCAGCAGTTGGGAGGGCAACACCGGGGAGCTGTTTTTT.

The CDR3 DNA reads as TGTGCCAGCAGCTTAGAAGGACTAGAACAATTCACAGATACGCAGTATTTT. Encoded protein: CASSLEGLEQFTDTQYF. The rearrangement joins TRBV7-8 to TRBJ2-3; TRBD2 matches at 7 bases. The CDR3 is 17 amino acids. The trim removed 1 base at V and 2 bases at J, leaving 9 bases unmatched. Germline-derived CDR1 and CDR2 are SGHVS and FQNEAQ.

The rearrangement joins TRBV5-6 to TRBJ1-2; TRBD1 aligns across 8 bases. Looked up from germline, CDR1 is SGHDT and CDR2 is YYEEEE. The V gene end was trimmed by 4 bases and the J gene end by 3 bases; junction bases not matched to a gene: 11. The CDR3 is 16 amino acids. The chain's CDR3 is CASSARTGQLDYGYTF. The CDR3 nucleotides read TGTGCCAGCAGCGCCCGGACAGGGCAGTTAGACTATGGCTACACCTTC. Supplemented by reference TRBV5-6 and TRBJ1-2, the full variable domain reads DAGVTQSPTHLIKTRGQQVTLRCSPKSGHDTVSWYQQALGQGPQFIFQYYEEEERQRGNFPDRFSGHQFPNYSSELNVNALLLGDSALYLCASSARTGQLDYGYTFGSGTRLTVV.

The rearrangement links TRBV28 to TRBJ1-4, with D possibly TRBD1 on 6 matching bases. The V gene's germline CDR1 is MDHEN and CDR2 SYDVKM. The CDR3 is 14 amino acids. The V and J ends lost 6 bases and 5 bases respectively, with 13 bases between them. The CDR3 reads CASRGTTVNEKLFF. The DNA for the CDR3 is TGTGCCAGCAGAGGGACAACCGTGAATGAAAAACTGTTTTTT.

The chain employs TRBV25-1 and TRBJ1-4; 8 bases map to TRBD1. The CDR3 sequence is 16 residues long. The ends lost 7 bases at V and 8 bases at J; junction bases unmatched: 15. CDR1 MGHDK and CDR2 SYGVNS come from the germline V gene. The CDR3 spells CASKDRASATGEKLFF. DNA for the CDR3: TGTGCCAGCAAGGACAGGGCGAGTGCAACTGGGGAAAAACTGTTTTTT.

This sequence joins TRBV18 and TRBJ1-4; D perhaps matches TRBD1 (6 bases). Germline V CDR1 and CDR2: KGHSH, LQKENI. V gave up 3 bases and J gave up 5 bases, with 10 bases separating them. The CDR3 is 14 amino acids. The CDR3 DNA reads as TGTGCCAGCTCACCGGGACAAACAAATGAAAAACTGTTTTTT. This gives the protein CASSPGQTNEKLFF.

The chain's CDR3 is CASNPSFGSNNEQFF. In DNA, the CDR3 is TGTGCCAGCAACCCATCGTTTGGTTCGAACAATGAGCAGTTCTTC. The chain links TRBV9 to TRBJ2-1; no reliable D call. There are 15 residues in the CDR3. V lost 6 bases to trimming and J lost 5 bases, with 18 bases between them. The germline CDR1 and CDR2 sequences are SGDLS and YYNGEE.

This clone was counted once. J is TRBJ2-7 and V is TRBV27; 8 nucleotides line up with TRBD2. The CDR3 totals 14 residues. Germline loops: CDR1 MNHEY, CDR2 SMNVEV (reference sequence). With V trimmed by 4 bases and J by 5 bases, 7 bases remained unmatched. The DNA for the CDR3 is TGTGCCAGCAGTTCTCTAGCGGGTCCCAACGAGCAGTACTTC. It translates to CASSSLAGPNEQYF.

The V call is TRBV28, the J call TRBJ2-7, with 7 bases aligning to TRBD1. The J segment lost 2 bases and the V segment lost 8 bases, leaving 12 bases of the junction unmatched. Germline V gives CDR1 MDHEN, CDR2 SYDVKM. This CDR3 has 15 amino acids. This chain's CDR3 is CASAEGGSRTYEQYF. The DNA for the CDR3 is TGTGCCAGCGCGGAAGGGGGCTCCCGGACCTACGAGCAGTACTTC.

The V gene is TRBV29-1, the J gene TRBJ2-7; 12 bases match TRBD2. CDR3 length equals 16 residues. The germline gives CDR1 SQVTM, CDR2 ANQGSEA. V shed 1 base and J 7 bases; nucleotides not matched to a gene: 11. The DNA for the CDR3 is TGCAGCGTTGAAGGTTTCCTAGCGGGAGGGCCGGGAGAGCAGTACTTC. Its protein product is CSVEGFLAGGPGEQYF.

The genes are TRBV4-1 and TRBJ2-3, with TRBD2 as a possible D gene (6 bases). Trimming cost V 0 bases and J 0 bases, with 13 bases left between them. The CDR3 totals 17 residues. The germline V gene encodes CDR1 MGHRA and CDR2 YSYEKL. CDR3 sequence: CASSQDRPSASTDTQYF. As DNA, the CDR3 is TGCGCCAGCAGCCAAGATCGGCCTAGCGCTAGCACAGATACGCAGTATTTT.

This chain joins TRBV4-1 and TRBJ2-2; 10 bases match TRBD2. Germline values: CDR1 MGHRA, CDR2 YSYEKL. Trimming at V came to 3 bases and at J to 0 bases, leaving 1 base not matched to a gene. The CDR3 has 16 amino acids. The CDR3 DNA is TGCGCCAGCAGCCATGGACTAGCGGCGAACACCGGGGAGCTGTTTTTT. Translated, it gives CASSHGLAANTGELFF.

The rearrangement uses TRBV2 and TRBJ1-4, with 11 positions matching TRBD1. This CDR3 is 15 amino acids long. Unmatched junction bases numbered 7, after V lost 6 bases and J lost 7 bases. Germline-derived CDR1 and CDR2 are SNHLY and FYNNEI. The CDR3 here is CASRDRGPNSEKLFF. The CDR3 nucleotides read TGTGCCAGCAGGGACAGGGGGCCCAATAGTGAAAAACTGTTTTTT.

This clone was recorded once. The genes are TRBV28 and TRBJ2-5; D perhaps matches TRBD2 (5 bases). The CDR3 is 16 amino acids. Per the germline V gene, CDR1 is MDHEN and CDR2 is SYDVKM. Between the trimmed V and J ends, which lost 7 bases and 4 bases, there was a span of 22 bases. CDR3: CASNPLMGRERETQYF. The CDR3 DNA reads as TGTGCCAGCAACCCCCTCATGGGAAGGGAGCGAGAGACCCAGTACTTC.

A note on this clone: The same CDR3 is also encoded by other DNA sequences in this sample. This chain uses TRBV15 with TRBJ2-7; 11 bases are shared with TRBD1. V was clipped by 3 bases and J by 4 bases; unmatched bases: 2. The V gene's germline CDR1 is LNHNV and CDR2 YYDKDF (reference sequence). The CDR3 is 14 amino acids. CDR3 sequence (DNA): TGTGCCACCAGCAGGGACAGGGGGCTTTACGAGCAGTACTTC. Amino acid sequence: CATSRDRGLYEQYF.

This chain joins TRBV27 and TRBJ2-7; a weak D match, TRBD1 (5 bases). Trimming left V 6 bases short and J 5 bases short, with 20 bases between. The CDR3 sequence is 15 residues long. Germline CDR1 MNHEY, CDR2 SMNVEV (reference sequence). CDR3 region: CASRGIGQGGHEQYF. The CDR3 region has the DNA TGTGCCAGCAGGGGGATAGGGCAGGGTGGTCACGAGCAGTACTTC.

The V call is TRBV27, the J call TRBJ2-3; D uncertain. The length of the CDR3 is 16 residues. Trimming took 3 bases from V and 0 from J, leaving 13 bases between them. CDR1 is MNHEY, CDR2 SMNVEV, per germline (reference sequence). CDR3 protein: CASSFLRSLSTDTQYF. In DNA form, the CDR3 reads TGTGCCAGCAGTTTCCTACGATCGCTCAGCACAGATACGCAGTATTTT.

This rearrangement joins TRBV5-8 to TRBJ1-1; unclear D gene. Germline lookup yields CDR1 SGHTS and CDR2 YDEGEE. The V end lost 6 bases, the J end lost 11 bases, and 14 bases lay between the germline ends. The CDR3 covers 11 residues. CDR3 in amino acids: CASNRRGIAFF. The CDR3 nucleotides are TGTGCCAGCAACCGGCGGGGTATTGCTTTCTTT. The variable domain in full, with the rest retrieved from reference TRBV5-8 and TRBJ1-1, is EAGVTQSPTHLIKTRGQQATLRCSPISGHTSVYWYQQALGLGLQFLLWYDEGEERNRGNFPPRFSGRQFPNYSSELNVNALELEDSALYLCASNRRGIAFFGQGTRLTVV.

About this clone: Other DNA sequences in this sample translate to the same CDR3. The chain couples TRBV2 to TRBJ1-4, with D unclear. The germline gives CDR1 SNHLY, CDR2 FYNNEI. Deletions cut 1 base from V and 0 bases from J, with 6 bases between. The CDR3 extends over 15 amino acids. The CDR3 protein is CASSEDRTTNEKLFF. CDR3 in DNA: TGTGCCAGCAGTGAAGATAGGACAACTAATGAAAAACTGTTTTTT.